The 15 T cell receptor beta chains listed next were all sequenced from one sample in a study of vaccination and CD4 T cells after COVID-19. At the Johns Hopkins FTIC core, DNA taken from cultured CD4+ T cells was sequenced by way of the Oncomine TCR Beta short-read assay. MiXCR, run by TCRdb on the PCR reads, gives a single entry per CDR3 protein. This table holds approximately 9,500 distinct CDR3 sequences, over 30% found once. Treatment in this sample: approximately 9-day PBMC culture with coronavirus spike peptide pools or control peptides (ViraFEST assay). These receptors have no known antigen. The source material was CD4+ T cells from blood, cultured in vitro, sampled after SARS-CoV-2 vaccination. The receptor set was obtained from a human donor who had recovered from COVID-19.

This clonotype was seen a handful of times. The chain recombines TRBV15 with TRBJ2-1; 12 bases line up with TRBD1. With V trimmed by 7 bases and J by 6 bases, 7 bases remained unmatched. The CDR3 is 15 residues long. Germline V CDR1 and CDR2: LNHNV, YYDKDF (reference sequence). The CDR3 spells CATNTGTGGFNEQFF. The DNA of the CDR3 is TGTGCCACCAACACCGGGACAGGGGGCTTCAATGAGCAGTTCTTC.

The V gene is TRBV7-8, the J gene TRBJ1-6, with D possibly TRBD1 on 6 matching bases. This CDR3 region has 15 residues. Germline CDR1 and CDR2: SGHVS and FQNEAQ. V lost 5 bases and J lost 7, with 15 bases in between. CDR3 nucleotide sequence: TGTGCCAGCAGCCCGAGGGGGACGGAGAATTCACCCCTCCACTTT. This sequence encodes CASSPRGTENSPLHF.

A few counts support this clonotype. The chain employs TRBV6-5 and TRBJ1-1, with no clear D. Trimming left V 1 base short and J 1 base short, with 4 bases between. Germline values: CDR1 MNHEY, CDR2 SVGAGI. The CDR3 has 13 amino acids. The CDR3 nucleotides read TGTGCCAGCAGTTACTTGGGGAACACTGAAGCTTTCTTT. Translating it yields CASSYLGNTEAFF.

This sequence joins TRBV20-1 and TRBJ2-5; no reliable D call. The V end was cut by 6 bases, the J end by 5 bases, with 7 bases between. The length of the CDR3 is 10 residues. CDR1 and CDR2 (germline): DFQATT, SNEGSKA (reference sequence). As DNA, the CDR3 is TGCAGTGCCACCGTTGAGACCCAGTACTTC. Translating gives CSATVETQYF.

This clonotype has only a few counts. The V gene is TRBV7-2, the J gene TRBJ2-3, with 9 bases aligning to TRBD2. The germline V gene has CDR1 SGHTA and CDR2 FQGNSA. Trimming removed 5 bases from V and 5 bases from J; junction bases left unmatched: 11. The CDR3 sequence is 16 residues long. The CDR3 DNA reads TGTGCCAGCAGCCGCCGGTCTAGCGGGGAGCTAGATACGCAGTATTTT. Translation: CASSRRSSGELDTQYF.

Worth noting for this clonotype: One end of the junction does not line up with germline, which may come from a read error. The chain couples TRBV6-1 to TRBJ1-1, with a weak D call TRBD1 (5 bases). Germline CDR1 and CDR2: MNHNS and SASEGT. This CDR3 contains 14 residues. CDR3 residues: CASGDRVTDPEAFF. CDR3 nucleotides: TGTGCCAGCGGTGACCGAGTGACAGACCCTGAAGCTTTCTTT.

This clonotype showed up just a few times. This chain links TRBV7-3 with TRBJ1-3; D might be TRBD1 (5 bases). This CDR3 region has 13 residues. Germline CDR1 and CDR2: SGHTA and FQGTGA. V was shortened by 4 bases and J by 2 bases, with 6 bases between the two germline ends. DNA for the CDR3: TGTGCCAGCAGCTGGGGGGCTGGAAACACCATATATTTT. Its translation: CASSWGAGNTIYF.

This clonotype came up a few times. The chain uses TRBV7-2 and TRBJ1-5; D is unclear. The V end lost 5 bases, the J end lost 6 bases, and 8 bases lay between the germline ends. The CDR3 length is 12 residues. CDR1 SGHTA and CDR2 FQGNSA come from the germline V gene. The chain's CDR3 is CASSRSGQPQHF. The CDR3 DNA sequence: TGTGCCAGCAGCCGTTCCGGTCAGCCCCAGCATTTT.

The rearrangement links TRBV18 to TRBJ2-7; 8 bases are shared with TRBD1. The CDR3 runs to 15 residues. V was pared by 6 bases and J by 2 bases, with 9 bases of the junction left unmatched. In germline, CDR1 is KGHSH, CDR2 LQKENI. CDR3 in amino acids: CASSRETGVPYEQYF. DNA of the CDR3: TGTGCCAGCTCCAGGGAGACAGGGGTCCCCTACGAGCAGTACTTC.

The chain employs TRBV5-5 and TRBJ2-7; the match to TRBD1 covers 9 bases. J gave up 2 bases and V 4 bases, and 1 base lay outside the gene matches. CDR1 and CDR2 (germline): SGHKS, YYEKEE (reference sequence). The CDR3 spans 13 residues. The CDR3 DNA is TGTGCCAGCAGCAACAGGGGGCCCTACGAGCAGTACTTC. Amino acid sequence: CASSNRGPYEQYF.

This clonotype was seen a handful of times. The CDR3 DNA reads TGTGCCACCAGCAGAGATGCAGGGATCGGGGAGACCCAGTACTTC. It yields the protein CATSRDAGIGETQYF. The chain has TRBV15 and TRBJ2-5; weak D call: TRBD1 (5 bases). The CDR3 runs 15 residues. Germline assignment: CDR1 LNHNV and CDR2 YYDKDF (reference sequence). Deletions cut 0 bases from V and 5 bases from J, with 13 bases between.

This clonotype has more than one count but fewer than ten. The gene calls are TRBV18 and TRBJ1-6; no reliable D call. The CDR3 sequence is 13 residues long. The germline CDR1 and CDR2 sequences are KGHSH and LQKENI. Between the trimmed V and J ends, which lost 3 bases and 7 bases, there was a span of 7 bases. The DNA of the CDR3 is TGTGCCAGCTCACCCTCCCGAAATTCACCCCTCCACTTT. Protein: CASSPSRNSPLHF.

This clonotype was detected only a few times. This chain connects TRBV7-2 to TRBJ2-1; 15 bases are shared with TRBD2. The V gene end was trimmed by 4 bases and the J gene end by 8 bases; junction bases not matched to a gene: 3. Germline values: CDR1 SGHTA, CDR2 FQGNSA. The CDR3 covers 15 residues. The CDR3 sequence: CASSWTSGRADEQFF. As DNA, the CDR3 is TGTGCCAGCAGCTGGACTAGCGGGAGGGCTGATGAGCAGTTCTTC. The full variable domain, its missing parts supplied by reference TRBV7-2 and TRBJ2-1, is GAGVSQSPSNKVTEKGKDVELRCDPISGHTALYWYRQSLGQGLEFLIYFQGNSAPDKSGLPSDRFSAERTGGSVSTLTIQRTQQEDSAVYLCASSWTSGRADEQFFGPGTRLTVL.

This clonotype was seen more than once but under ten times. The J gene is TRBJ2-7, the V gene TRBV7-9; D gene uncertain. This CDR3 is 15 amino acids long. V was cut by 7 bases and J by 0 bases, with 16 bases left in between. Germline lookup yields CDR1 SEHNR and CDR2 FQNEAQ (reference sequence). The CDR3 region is CASNPGRFSSYEQYF. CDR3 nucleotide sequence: TGTGCCAGCAACCCAGGCCGGTTCAGCTCCTACGAGCAGTACTTC.

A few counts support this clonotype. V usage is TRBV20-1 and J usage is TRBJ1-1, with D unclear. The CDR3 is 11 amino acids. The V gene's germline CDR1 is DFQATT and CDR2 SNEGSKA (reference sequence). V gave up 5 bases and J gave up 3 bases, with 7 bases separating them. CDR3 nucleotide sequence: TGCAGTGCTTCGAGGGACACTGAAGCTTTCTTT. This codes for CSASRDTEAFF.